One and the same sample provided the 17 T cell receptor beta chains below, sequenced in a study of CD8 T cells in Susac syndrome. Random hexamers were used to reverse transcribe roughly 0.5 to 1 ug of RNA. Using its own MiXCR run on the immunoSEQ multiplex PCR reads, TCRdb lists one record per CDR3 protein. The sample shows more than 150,000 distinct CDR3 sequences, nearly 97% of them seen only once. The sequencing input was CD8+ T cells from PBMCs. These receptors came from a human donor with multiple sclerosis.

The rearrangement uses TRBV20-1 and TRBJ1-5; perhaps TRBD1 as D (5 bases). Germline-derived CDR1 and CDR2 are DFQATT and SNEGSKA (reference sequence). With 6 bases removed from V and 2 bases from J, the gap between germline ends came to 14 bases. CDR3 length: 14 residues. The CDR3 region has the DNA TGCAGTGCCAGGCGGGGCGGTGGCAATCAGCCCCAGCATTTT. This codes for CSARRGGGNQPQHF.

The V gene is TRBV13, the J gene TRBJ2-1, with no clear D. Trimming pared 5 bases from V and 8 bases from J, leaving 10 bases between. Germline lookup yields CDR1 PRHDT and CDR2 FYEKMQ (reference sequence). The CDR3 loop spans 12 amino acids. The CDR3 loop reads CASSAIGDEQFF. The DNA for the CDR3 is TGTGCCAGCAGCGCCATTGGGGATGAGCAGTTCTTC. Full variable domain (remainder filled in from reference TRBV13 and TRBJ2-1): AAGVIQSPRHLIKEKRETATLKCYPIPRHDTVYWYQQGPGQDPQFLISFYEKMQSDKGSIPDRFSAQQFSDYHSELNMSSLELGDSALYFCASSAIGDEQFFGPGTRLTVL.

The chain recombines TRBV29-1 with TRBJ1-2; TRBD1 matches at 7 bases. The germline V gene has CDR1 SQVTM and CDR2 ANQGSEA. V lost 4 bases and J lost 0; bases outside the gene matches: 11. The CDR3 length is 16 residues. Here the CDR3 reads CSVGASSRGANYGYTF. The CDR3 bases are TGCAGCGTTGGAGCGAGCTCCAGGGGGGCTAACTATGGCTACACCTTC.

As DNA, the CDR3 is TGTGCCTGGAGCTTAGCGGGGGGCAATCAGCCCCAGCATTTT. Amino acids: CAWSLAGGNQPQHF. The chain employs TRBV30 and TRBJ1-5, with D tentatively TRBD1 (5 bases). Trimming took off 3 bases at V and 2 bases at J, with 11 bases between the two ends. Germline V lookup: CDR1 GTSNPN, CDR2 SVGIG (reference sequence). The CDR3 covers 14 residues.

The gene calls are TRBV13 and TRBJ2-7, with 10 bases matching TRBD2. The germline V gene has CDR1 PRHDT and CDR2 FYEKMQ (reference sequence). The CDR3 consists of 12 residues. With 6 bases clipped from V and 5 bases from J, the junction kept 1 base outside the gene matches. The CDR3 is CASRTSGNEQYF. The CDR3 coding sequence is TGTGCCAGCAGAACTAGCGGGAACGAGCAGTACTTC. Filled out from reference TRBV13 and TRBJ2-7, the complete variable domain reads AAGVIQSPRHLIKEKRETATLKCYPIPRHDTVYWYQQGPGQDPQFLISFYEKMQSDKGSIPDRFSAQQFSDYHSELNMSSLELGDSALYFCASRTSGNEQYFGPGTRLTVT.

V gene TRBV7-6 combines with J gene TRBJ2-7; no definite D call. CDR3 size: 13 residues. CDR1 and CDR2 from the germline V gene are SGHVS and FNYEAQ. V was clipped by 4 bases and J by 10 bases, with 17 bases between them. DNA for the CDR3: TGTGCCAGCAGCTCCGGGCCGCGTCAGCGCCAGTACGTC. Its translation: CASSSGPRQRQYV.

The chain recombines TRBV5-1 with TRBJ2-3; D not certain. Germline V lookup: CDR1 SGHRS, CDR2 YFSETQ. This CDR3 has 14 amino acids. V was pared by 0 bases and J by 4 bases, with 9 bases between. The CDR3 is CASSLELSADTQYF. The CDR3 nucleotides read TGCGCCAGCAGCTTGGAACTAAGTGCAGATACGCAGTATTTT.

The V gene is TRBV29-1, the J gene TRBJ2-1; weak D call: TRBD1 (5 bases). The CDR3 covers 14 residues. V lost 0 bases and J 7 bases, leaving 13 bases between the germline ends. Germline lookup yields CDR1 SQVTM and CDR2 ANQGSEA. The CDR3 loop reads CSVEDPPGWNEQFF. The CDR3 coding sequence is TGCAGCGTTGAAGACCCCCCAGGGTGGAATGAGCAGTTCTTC.

This chain joins TRBV2 and TRBJ1-1; D gene uncertain. Germline CDR1 is SNHLY and CDR2 is FYNNEI. The germline V and J ends were trimmed by 6 bases and 9 bases, with 17 bases remaining between them. The CDR3 loop spans 13 amino acids. The CDR3 loop reads CASRDRTSIQAFF. As DNA, the CDR3 is TGTGCCAGCAGAGATAGGACCTCTATTCAAGCTTTCTTT. Full variable domain (outside the CDR3, taken from reference TRBV2 and TRBJ1-1): EPEVTQTPSHQVTQMGQEVILRCVPISNHLYFYWYRQILGQKVEFLVSFYNNEISEKSEIFDDQFSVERPDGSNFTLKIRSTKLEDSAMYFCASRDRTSIQAFFGQGTRLTVV.

The rearrangement uses TRBV12-3 or TRBV12-4 and TRBJ2-3; D is uncertain. V lost 5 bases and J lost 1, with 10 bases in between. The CDR3 runs 14 residues. In nucleotides, the CDR3 is TGTGCCAGCAGTCCCATCGCCCGCACAGATACGCAGTATTTT. It yields the protein CASSPIARTDTQYF.

The CDR3 DNA sequence: TGTGCCAGCACCGACGACGAGGCGGGCGGGACCCAGTACTTC. Amino acid sequence: CASTDDEAGGTQYF. The chain joins TRBV6-5 to TRBJ2-5; TRBD2 is a possible D gene (5 bases). CDR3 length: 14 amino acids. The germline V gene encodes CDR1 MNHEY and CDR2 SVGAGI. The V and J ends lost 7 bases and 7 bases respectively, with 19 bases between them.

The CDR3 DNA follows: TGCAGCGTTGAGGTGGGCATGAACACTGAAGCTTTCTTT. Its translation is CSVEVGMNTEAFF. The chain combines TRBV29-1 with TRBJ1-1; unclear D gene. The CDR3 spans 13 residues. Germline V lookup: CDR1 SQVTM, CDR2 ANQGSEA. Trimming cost V 3 bases and J 0 bases, with 8 bases left between them.

This chain links TRBV2 with TRBJ2-7; either TRBD1 or TRBD2 may supply D (5 bases each). The V end lost 9 bases, the J end lost 7 bases, and 22 bases lay between the germline ends. Per the germline V gene, CDR1 is SNHLY and CDR2 is FYNNEI. The CDR3 has 14 amino acids. CDR3 region: CASSRGLTRGEQYF. In nucleotides, the CDR3 is TGTGCCAGTTCCCGGGGTCTCACTAGGGGTGAGCAGTACTTC.

This sequence joins TRBV29-1 and TRBJ1-1; TRBD1 matches at 7 bases. The ends lost 7 bases at V and 3 bases at J; junction bases unmatched: 8. Germline assignment: CDR1 SQVTM and CDR2 ANQGSEA. The CDR3 loop spans 13 amino acids. The CDR3 sequence is CSAMTGWDTEAFF. In DNA form, the CDR3 reads TGCAGCGCTATGACAGGGTGGGACACTGAAGCTTTCTTT.

The chain uses TRBV20-1 and TRBJ1-2; D gene unclear. V gave up 0 bases and J gave up 4 bases, with 12 bases separating them. This CDR3 is 14 amino acids long. Germline-derived CDR1 and CDR2 are DFQATT and SNEGSKA (reference sequence). CDR3 protein: CSARESASPYGYTF. In DNA, the CDR3 is TGCAGTGCTAGAGAATCGGCCAGCCCCTATGGCTACACCTTC.

The chain is built from TRBV6-2 or TRBV6-3 and TRBJ2-2, with D hard to call. Germline CDR1 MNHEY, CDR2 SVGEGT. The CDR3 contains 16 residues. The V end was cut by 0 bases, the J end by 2 bases, with 10 bases between. The CDR3 DNA is TGTGCCAGCAGTTACTCGACAACGGTAAACACCGGGGAGCTGTTTTTT. As protein: CASSYSTTVNTGELFF.

V usage is TRBV18 and J usage is TRBJ2-7; TRBD1 matches at 9 bases. This CDR3 is 15 amino acids long. The germline V gene has CDR1 KGHSH and CDR2 LQKENI. V shed 4 bases, J shed 5 bases, and the junction held 9 bases outside the gene matches. CDR3 sequence (DNA): TGTGCCAGCTCACTAACCGGGACAGGGTCCCACGAGCAGTACTTC. Its translation is CASSLTGTGSHEQYF. The full variable domain, with the rest looked up from reference TRBV18 and TRBJ2-7, is NAGVMQNPRHLVRRRGQEARLRCSPMKGHSHVYWYRQLPEEGLKFMVYLQKENIIDESGMPKERFSAEFPKEGPSILRIQQVVRGDSAAYFCASSLTGTGSHEQYFGPGTRLTVT.